A single T cell receptor (beta chain) is shown here with its context. Its antigen is undetermined. V shed 7 bases and J shed 4 bases, with 17 bases lying between them. The CDR3 length is 15 residues. Germline V gene data show CDR1 as SQVTM and CDR2 as ANQGSEA. For the second PCR, which ran for roughly 6 to 12 cycles, a sample-barcoded 5' primer and a J-beta primer mix were used. Tagging of each cDNA molecule was performed by a template-switch adaptor with 12 random nucleotides. TCRdb reanalysed the 5' RACE reads using MiXCR and keeps one entry per CDR3 protein. The sample comprises about 2 million distinct CDR3 sequences, about 50% of which are singletons, and around 2.1% rests with the top ten. This specimen comes from a study of blood T cells in healthy people across ages. Study observations and caveats: Diversity of TCR beta correlated strongly with naive T cell percentage. Shifts in expanded clonotypes may have been confounded by donor CMV status, which was unknown. With age, beta diversity per million T cells declined roughly linearly, significantly by 30 to 40.

This chain joins TRBV29-1 and TRBJ2-6; D is unclear. The sequenced material came from blood. The sequence derives from a woman in her 40s in good health. The CDR3 reads CSATGAFGGANVLTF. DNA of the CDR3: TGCAGCGCTACTGGCGCCTTCGGGGGGGCCAACGTCCTGACTTTC.